One sample yielded the 20 T cell receptor beta chains listed below, sequenced in a study of tumor-infiltrating lymphocytes in primary liver carcinoma. The roughly 20-34 mg bulk tissue piece was not sorted before simultaneous RNA and DNA extraction. Production of TCR beta cDNA used around 500 ng total RNA together with a constant-region primer. Modified slightly, ARM-PCR produced TCR beta libraries over three nested multiplex PCR rounds. The first two PCR rounds used TRBV1-TRBV30 forward primers with a C-beta reverse primer, 10 to 11 cycles each. One entry per CDR3 protein, called by TCRdb with MiXCR from the multiplex PCR reads. The sample includes about 54,000 distinct CDR3 sequences, around 79% seen only once; the top ten take about 25%. The sequenced material came from liver tumor tissue from sampling region 2. Subset indicated: tumor region T2, inferior pole. The receptors stem from a man in his forties with primary liver carcinoma and hepatitis B virus infection.

As concerns this clonotype: Germline is not matched at one junction end, which may reflect a read error. The V and J genes are TRBV11-2 and TRBJ2-5; TRBD1 might be the D (5 bases). The CDR3 has 17 residues. Germline assignment: CDR1 SGHAT and CDR2 FQNNGV. The CDR3 reads CDSSLGAFSGFQETQYF. The CDR3 DNA sequence: TGTGACAGCAGCTTAGGGGCCTTCTCTGGGTTTCAAGAGACTCAGTACTTC.

This clonotype has only one observation. Compared with germline, one end of the junction differs, possibly owing to a read error. The chain combines TRBV6-6 with TRBJ2-7, with 8 bases fitting TRBD2. This CDR3 contains 13 residues. The germline V gene has CDR1 MNHNY and CDR2 SVGAGI (reference sequence). The CDR3 DNA reads TGTGCCAGCACTAACGGACTAGCCGACGAGCAATACTTC. Encoded protein: CASTNGLADEQYF.

Comments on this clonotype: Compared with germline, one end of the junction differs, possibly owing to a read error. The chain joins TRBV7-9 to TRBJ2-7, with 7 bases lining up with TRBD1. Germline loops: CDR1 SEHNR, CDR2 FQNEAQ (reference sequence). CDR3 length: 12 amino acids. The DNA of the CDR3 is TGTACCAGCAGCTGGGACAGTAACGAGCAGTACTTC. Protein: CTSSWDSNEQYF. The full variable domain, completed using reference TRBV7-9 and TRBJ2-7, is DTGVSQNPRHKITKRGQNVTFRCDPISEHNRLYWYRQTLGQGPEFLTYFQNEAQLEKSRLLSDRFSAERPKGSFSTLEIQRTEQGDSAMYLCTSSWDSNEQYFGPGTRLTVT.

Turning to this clonotype: One end of the junction fails to match germline, which may point to a read error. The chain uses TRBV7-9 and TRBJ2-6; no reliable D call. This CDR3 comprises 14 residues. Germline CDR1 and CDR2: SEHNR and FQNEAQ (reference sequence). The CDR3 is CVSSLGSGANVLTF. The CDR3 DNA reads TGTGTCAGCAGCTTGGGGTCTGGGGCCAACGTCCTGACTTTC. Full variable domain (remainder filled in from reference TRBV7-9 and TRBJ2-6): DTGVSQNPRHKITKRGQNVTFRCDPISEHNRLYWYRQTLGQGPEFLTYFQNEAQLEKSRLLSDRFSAERPKGSFSTLEIQRTEQGDSAMYLCVSSLGSGANVLTFGAGSRLTVL.

Regarding this clonotype: A read error may be the cause here, since a much bigger clone is one base away. The J gene is TRBJ1-5, the V gene TRBV28; D might be TRBD1 (5 bases). V lost 8 bases and J 3 bases, leaving 20 bases between the germline ends. Germline lookup yields CDR1 MDHEN and CDR2 SYDVKM. The CDR3 runs 16 residues. CDR3 region: CASSFGGKGNNQPQHF. The CDR3 DNA reads TGTGCCAGCTCCTTTGGAGGCAAGGGGAACAATCAGCCCCAGCATTTT. Based on the CDR3 plus reference TRBV28 and TRBJ1-5, the full variable domain is DVKVTQSSRYLVKRTGEKVFLECVQDMDHENMFWYRQDPGLGLRLIYFSYDVKMKEKGDIPEGYSVSREKKERFSLILESASTNQTSMYLCASSFGGKGNNQPQHFGDGTRLSIL.

V and J are TRBV29-1 and TRBJ2-3, with TRBD2 identical over 10 bases. V shed 3 bases, J shed 5 bases, and the junction held 14 bases outside the gene matches. This CDR3 comprises 17 residues. Germline loops: CDR1 SQVTM, CDR2 ANQGSEA. The CDR3 region is CSVDLPSGGLGIDTQYF. CDR3 nucleotide sequence: TGCAGCGTTGATTTGCCTAGCGGGGGTTTAGGGATAGATACGCAGTATTTT.

For this clonotype: The conserved phenylalanine or tryptophan normally closing the CDR3 is absent here, so this likely arose from a read error. This chain uses TRBV29-1 with TRBJ2-5; 13 bases agree with TRBD2. Germline loops: CDR1 SQVTM, CDR2 ANQGSEA. The CDR3 covers 16 residues. Germline trimming cut 3 bases from V and 5 bases from J; bases unmatched to any gene: 9. In nucleotides, the CDR3 is TGCAGCGTTGAGTATGAGGGGACTAGCGGGAAGGAGACCCAGTACAAC. Translating it yields CSVEYEGTSGKETQYN.

Comment on this clonotype: One end of the junction does not line up with germline, which may come from a read error. The rearrangement uses TRBV11-2 and TRBJ2-2; tentatively, D is TRBD1 or TRBD2 (5 bases each). The CDR3 sequence is 17 residues long. Germline CDR1 is SGHAT and CDR2 is FQNNGV. This CDR3 is CASSFDRGRVGTGELSF. The CDR3 DNA sequence: TGTGCCAGCAGCTTTGATCGGGGCAGGGTCGGCACCGGGGAACTGTCTTTT.

The V call is TRBV30, the J call TRBJ2-7, with D tentatively TRBD1 or TRBD2 (5 bases each). V was pared by 5 bases and J by 6 bases, with 17 bases between. Germline V gives CDR1 GTSNPN, CDR2 SVGIG (reference sequence). This CDR3 has 13 amino acids. The CDR3 nucleotides are TGTGCCTGGCCCGGGACGCTTAATAGCGAGCAGTACTTC. This codes for CAWPGTLNSEQYF.

This clonotype was seen only once. A junction end diverges from the germline sequence, so it may reflect a read error. The gene calls are TRBV13 and TRBJ2-5; 11 bases match TRBD2. This CDR3 region has 15 residues. The germline CDR1 and CDR2 sequences are PRHDT and FYEKMQ (reference sequence). DNA of the CDR3: TGTACCAGCAGCTTACTAGCGGGAGTGGGAGAGACCAAGTACTTC. As protein: CTSSLLAGVGETKYF.

Details on this clonotype: The CDR3 ends on some other residue instead of the conserved phenylalanine or tryptophan, so this is likely a read error. It is unclear where the CDR3 begins or ends on the DNA, so no DNA is shown, and the CDR3 is as TCRdb lists it. The chain couples TRBV11-2 to TRBJ2-7; the D call in the table, TRBD1, was not verified against the DNA. The germline V gene encodes CDR1 SGHAT and CDR2 FQNNGV. From its first to its last residue, the CDR3 has 15 amino acids. The CDR3 sequence: CASTPLEAAHYEGYL.

Details on this clonotype: A clone one base away is much larger, so this may be a read error. The chain links TRBV7-9 to TRBJ2-7; tentative D call: TRBD2 (6 bases). Germline V gene data show CDR1 as SEHNR and CDR2 as FQNEAQ (reference sequence). This CDR3 contains 19 residues. In nucleotides, the CDR3 is TGTGCCTGCAGCCATCCCGTGGAGGGCAAAACGTTCAACCCCTACGAGCAGTACTTC. Translated: CACSHPVEGKTFNPYEQYF.

A word on this clonotype: One end of the junction varies from germline; a read error may be responsible. The J gene is TRBJ1-2, the V gene TRBV11-2, with D possibly matching TRBD1 (6 bases). Germline V gives CDR1 SGHAT, CDR2 FQNNGV. The CDR3 is 14 residues long. In nucleotides, the CDR3 is TGTGCCGGCAGAGGGAGGGACACCAACTATGGCTACACCTTC. Protein product: CAGRGRDTNYGYTF.

This clonotype was counted once. No conserved phenylalanine or tryptophan is present at the end of the CDR3, so a read error is the likely explanation. The rearrangement uses TRBV4-1 and TRBJ1-1; no clear D. CDR1 and CDR2 (germline): MGHRA, YSYEKL. This CDR3 is 13 amino acids long. CDR3 DNA sequence: TGCGCAAGCAGCCAAGCAACGAACACTGAAGCTTTCTTA. Translating it yields CASSQATNTEAFL.

CDR3 sequence: CSGLPGLAVDVQFF. The CDR3 DNA is TGCAGCGGATTGCCGGGACTGGCGGTGGATGTGCAGTTCTTC. The V gene is TRBV29-1, the J gene TRBJ2-1; possible D gene TRBD2, 6 bases. Trimming removed 7 bases at V and 12 bases at J, with 25 bases between. The CDR3 is made up of 14 amino acids. From germline, CDR1 is SQVTM and CDR2 ANQGSEA.

In the case of this clonotype: One end of the junction fails to match germline, which may point to a read error. The CDR3 region has the DNA TGTGACAGCAGCCAAGAGAGCGGCTATGGCTACACCTTC. Translating it yields CDSSQESGYGYTF. The chain uses TRBV12-3 or TRBV12-4 and TRBJ1-2, with D hard to call. This CDR3 spans 13 amino acids.

On this clonotype itself: A much more abundant neighbour one base away suggests this may be a read error. Because the CDR3 is missing its conserved closing phenylalanine or tryptophan, this is likely a read error. V and J are TRBV6-1 and TRBJ1-1; D gene uncertain. CDR1 and CDR2 (germline): MNHNS, SASEGT. CDR3 size: 14 residues. Trimming left V 10 bases short and J 2 bases short, with 17 bases between. CDR3 amino acids: CATRSGGVNTEAFS. The CDR3 DNA reads as TGTGCCACAAGATCGGGAGGTGTAAACACTGAAGCTTTCTCT.

As for this clonotype: Compared with germline, one end of the junction differs, possibly owing to a read error. The chain uses TRBV20-1 and TRBJ2-7; possibly TRBD2 for D (5 bases). The CDR3 has 16 amino acids. Germline V gene lookup returns CDR1 DFQATT and CDR2 SNEGSKA (reference sequence). The CDR3 region is CSARASEAEDSYEQYF. The CDR3 DNA is TGCAGTGCTAGAGCGTCGGAGGCAGAGGACTCCTATGAGCAGTACTTC.

On this clonotype: A read error is possible here, since a much larger clone lies one base away. This chain links TRBV2 with TRBJ1-5; D gene unclear. The CDR3 is 13 residues long. Per the germline V gene, CDR1 is SNHLY and CDR2 is FYNNEI. In nucleotides, the CDR3 is TGTGCCAGCAGTCGCGGGCAGAATCAGTCCCAGCATTTT. Residues: CASSRGQNQSQHF.

This clonotype was recorded many times. The chain has TRBV20-1 and TRBJ1-5, with D perhaps TRBD1 (6 bases). The CDR3 runs 12 residues. Germline V gene data show CDR1 as DFQATT and CDR2 as SNEGSKA (reference sequence). The V end lost 5 bases, the J end lost 11 bases, and 16 bases lay between the germline ends. The CDR3 reads CSASDSSKTQHF. In DNA, the CDR3 is TGCAGTGCTTCGGACAGTAGCAAGACCCAGCATTTT.